The clone carrying this T cell receptor beta chain has more than one count but fewer than ten. V shed 3 bases and J shed 8 bases, with 10 bases lying between them. This CDR3 is built from 13 residues. Germline assignment: CDR1 MDHEN and CDR2 SYDVKM. In the source study's methods: Amplification from reference gene primers served as the basis for estimated nucleated cell counts. Assay: immunoSEQ multiplex PCR; the TCRdb copy retains only in-frame clones and omits some. The D gene and trimming were derived from the DNA, and the V and J assignments and clone size from that table. The data contain 150,000 to 200,000 clones, about nine tenths of them seen just once; the ten biggest clones take up approximately 0.56%. This entry belongs to a study of blood T cell repertoires in COVID-19.

The rearrangement joins TRBV28 to TRBJ1-4; D is unclear. The sample was peripheral blood. This sequence was found in a man aged 45 to 65 with acute or convalescent COVID-19. The CDR3 nucleotides read TGTGCCAGCAGTTTTCCGTACCGGGAAAAACTGTTTTTT. Its translation is CASSFPYREKLFF.